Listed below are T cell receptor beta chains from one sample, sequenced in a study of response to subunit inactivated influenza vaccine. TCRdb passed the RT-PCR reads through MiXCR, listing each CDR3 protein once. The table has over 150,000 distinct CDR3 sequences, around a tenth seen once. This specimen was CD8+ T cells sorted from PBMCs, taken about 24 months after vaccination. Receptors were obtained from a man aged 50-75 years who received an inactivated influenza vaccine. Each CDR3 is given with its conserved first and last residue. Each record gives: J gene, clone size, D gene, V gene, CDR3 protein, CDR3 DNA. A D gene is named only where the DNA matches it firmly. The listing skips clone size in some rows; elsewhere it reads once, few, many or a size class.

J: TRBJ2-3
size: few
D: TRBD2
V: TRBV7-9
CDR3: CASSHSGGALDTQYF
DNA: TGTGCCAGCAGCCATAGCGGGGGGGCCTTAGATACGCAGTATTTT

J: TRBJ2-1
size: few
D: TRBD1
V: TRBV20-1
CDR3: CSARLVGQGAGNEQFF
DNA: TGCAGTGCTAGGCTGGTGGGCCAGGGGGCGGGTAATGAGCAGTTCTTC

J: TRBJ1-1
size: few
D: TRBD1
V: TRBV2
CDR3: CASSEWGQGVTEAFF
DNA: TGTGCCAGCAGTGAATGGGGACAGGGGGTTACTGAAGCTTTCTTT

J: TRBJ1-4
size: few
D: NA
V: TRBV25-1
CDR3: CASSGVAKLFF
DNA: TGTGCCAGCAGTGGTGTAGCTAAACTGTTTTTT

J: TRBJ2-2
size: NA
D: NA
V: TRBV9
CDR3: CASSVARTQDKLNTGELFF
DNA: TGTGCCAGCAGCGTAGCTCGGACACAAGACAAATTGAACACCGGGGAGCTGTTTTTT

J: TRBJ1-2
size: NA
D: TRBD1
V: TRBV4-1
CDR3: CASSQETGTGPAIRYGYTF
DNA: TGCGCCAGCAGCCAAGAAACCGGGACAGGTCCCGCCATAAGATATGGCTACACCTTC

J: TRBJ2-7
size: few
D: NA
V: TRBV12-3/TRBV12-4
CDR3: CASSQGGPEQYF
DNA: TGTGCCAGCAGCCAAGGGGGTCCCGAGCAGTACTTC

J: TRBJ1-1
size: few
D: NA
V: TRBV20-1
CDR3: CSAEAGLSMNTEAFF
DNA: TGCAGTGCGGAGGCAGGGTTGTCCATGAACACTGAAGCTTTCTTT

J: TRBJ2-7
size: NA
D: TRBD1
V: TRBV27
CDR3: CASSTPGQGFYEQYF
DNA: TGTGCCAGCAGTACGCCGGGACAGGGCTTCTACGAGCAGTACTTC

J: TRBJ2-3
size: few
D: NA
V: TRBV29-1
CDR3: CSPLGAGRFTDTQYF
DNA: TGCAGCCCTCTCGGAGCTGGCCGGTTTACAGATACGCAGTATTTT

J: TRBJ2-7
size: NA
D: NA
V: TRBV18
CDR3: CASSPIGSSYEQYF
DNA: TGTGCCAGCTCCCCTATAGGGAGCTCCTACGAGCAGTACTTC

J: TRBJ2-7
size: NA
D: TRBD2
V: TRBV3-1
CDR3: CASSPNPSGRVWNEQYF
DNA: TGTGCCAGCAGCCCCAACCCGAGCGGGAGAGTCTGGAACGAGCAGTACTTC

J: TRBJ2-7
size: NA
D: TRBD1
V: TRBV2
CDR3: CASSAGQTPLEQYF
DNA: TGTGCCAGCAGTGCGGGACAGACCCCCCTCGAGCAGTACTTC

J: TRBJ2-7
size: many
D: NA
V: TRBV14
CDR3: CASSLIGSATYEQYF
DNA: TGTGCCAGCAGCCTTATAGGGAGTGCCACCTACGAGCAGTACTTC

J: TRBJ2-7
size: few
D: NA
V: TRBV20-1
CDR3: CSARDRGAEYEQYF
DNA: TGCAGTGCTAGAGATCGCGGGGCAGAATACGAGCAGTACTTC

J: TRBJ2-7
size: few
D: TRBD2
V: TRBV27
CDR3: CASSLTVGGGLNEQYF
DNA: TGTGCCAGCAGCCTTACAGTGGGCGGGGGGCTGAACGAGCAGTACTTC

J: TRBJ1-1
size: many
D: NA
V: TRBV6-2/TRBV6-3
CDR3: CASRYAPGALNTEAFF
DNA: TGTGCCAGCAGATACGCCCCCGGGGCCCTGAACACTGAAGCTTTCTTT

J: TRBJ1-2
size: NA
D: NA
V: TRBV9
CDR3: CASSVGQSNYGYTF
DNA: TGTGCCAGCAGCGTAGGACAGTCTAACTATGGCTACACCTTC

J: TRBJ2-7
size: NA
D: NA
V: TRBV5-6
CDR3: CASSLFSGEQYF
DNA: TGTGCCAGCAGCTTGTTTTCGGGAGAGCAGTACTTC

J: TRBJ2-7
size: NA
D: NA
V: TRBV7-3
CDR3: CASKPQGSSYEQYF
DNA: TGTGCCAGCAAACCGCAGGGGTCTTCCTACGAGCAGTACTTC

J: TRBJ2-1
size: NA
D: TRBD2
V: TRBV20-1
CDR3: CSARAVWAGEWVEQFF
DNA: TGCAGTGCTAGAGCGGTTTGGGCGGGAGAATGGGTTGAGCAGTTCTTC

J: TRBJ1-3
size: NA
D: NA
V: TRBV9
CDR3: CASSGPGRKDSSGNTIYF
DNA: TGTGCCAGCAGCGGACCAGGACGGAAAGATAGCTCTGGAAACACCATATATTTT

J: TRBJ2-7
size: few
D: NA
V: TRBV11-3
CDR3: CASSLCLHSSYEQYF
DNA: TGTGCCAGCAGCTTATGTCTACACAGCTCCTACGAGCAGTACTTC

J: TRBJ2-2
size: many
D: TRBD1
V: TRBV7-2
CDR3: CASSLVTGAYTGELFF
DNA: TGTGCCAGCAGCTTAGTTACAGGGGCTTACACCGGGGAGCTGTTTTTT

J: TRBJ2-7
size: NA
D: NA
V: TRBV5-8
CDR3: CASSLITIGDPYEQYF
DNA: TGTGCCAGCAGCTTGATCACCATTGGGGATCCCTACGAGCAGTACTTC

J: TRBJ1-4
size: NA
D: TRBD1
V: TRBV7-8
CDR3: CASSLGPGQVNEKLFF
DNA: TGTGCCAGCAGCTTAGGGCCGGGACAGGTTAATGAAAAACTGTTTTTT

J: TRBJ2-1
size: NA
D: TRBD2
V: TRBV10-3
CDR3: CATLSAGGLNEQFF
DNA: TGTGCCACCCTTTCGGCGGGAGGGCTCAATGAGCAGTTCTTC

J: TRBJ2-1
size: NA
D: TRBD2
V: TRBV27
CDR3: CASSLAGGFGEQFF
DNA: TGTGCCAGCAGTTTAGCGGGGGGGTTTGGGGAGCAGTTCTTC

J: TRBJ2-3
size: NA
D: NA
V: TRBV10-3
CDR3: CAISESWGGTDTQYF
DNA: TGTGCCATCAGTGAGTCGTGGGGGGGCACAGATACGCAGTATTTT

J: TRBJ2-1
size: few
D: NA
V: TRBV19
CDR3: CASSIDRAAVSRSYNEQFF
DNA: TGTGCCAGTAGTATAGATCGAGCGGCCGTCTCGAGAAGCTACAATGAGCAGTTCTTC

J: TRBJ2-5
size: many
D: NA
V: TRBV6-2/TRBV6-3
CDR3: CASSPRYSPSRGADRETQYF
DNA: TGTGCCAGCAGTCCACGATACTCCCCCAGCCGAGGCGCAGACAGGGAGACCCAGTACTTC

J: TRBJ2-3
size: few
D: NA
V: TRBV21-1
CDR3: CASSRRPGTSGGNTDTQYF
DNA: TGTGCCAGCAGCAGACGTCCCGGGACTAGCGGGGGGAACACAGATACGCAGTATTTT

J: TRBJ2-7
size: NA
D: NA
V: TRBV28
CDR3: CASSLQFFYEQYF
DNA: TGTGCCAGCAGTCTCCAATTTTTCTACGAGCAGTACTTC

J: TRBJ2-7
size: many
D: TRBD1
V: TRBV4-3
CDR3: CASSPGQAYEQYF
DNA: TGCGCCAGCAGCCCGGGACAGGCCTACGAGCAGTACTTC

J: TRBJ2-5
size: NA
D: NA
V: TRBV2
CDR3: CASTPSAGTQETQYF
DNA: TGTGCCAGCACCCCCTCCGCGGGTACACAAGAGACCCAGTACTTC

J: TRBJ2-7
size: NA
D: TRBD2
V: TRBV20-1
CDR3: CSATVAGSYEQYF
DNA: TGCAGTGCCACGGTAGCGGGTTCCTACGAGCAGTACTTC

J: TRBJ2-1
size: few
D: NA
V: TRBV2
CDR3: CASSVTSDEQFF
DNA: TGTGCCAGCAGTGTAACTAGTGACGAGCAGTTCTTC

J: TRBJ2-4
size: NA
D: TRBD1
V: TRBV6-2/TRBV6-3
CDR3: CASSYSISDRSKNIQYF
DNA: TGTGCCAGCAGTTACTCGATATCGGACAGGAGCAAAAACATTCAGTACTTC

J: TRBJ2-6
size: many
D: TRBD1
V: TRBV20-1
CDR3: CSARDDRVSGANVLTF
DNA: TGCAGTGCTAGAGATGACAGGGTTAGTGGGGCCAACGTCCTGACTTTC

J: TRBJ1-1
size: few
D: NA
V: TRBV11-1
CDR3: CASSFSPLRRRENTEAFF
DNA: TGTGCCAGCAGCTTCTCCCCTTTGAGAAGACGGGAGAACACTGAAGCTTTCTTT